One and the same sample provided the 12 T cell receptor beta chains below, sequenced in a study of T cells after yellow fever vaccination. TCRdb called the 5' RACE reads again in MiXCR, with one record for every CDR3 protein. The table has 200,000 or so distinct CDR3 sequences, 6.7% seen once. The sample here was CD4+ T cells sorted from PBMCs, taken on the day of the yellow fever booster vaccination. These receptors all stem from a man aged 25 to 40 who received the YFV17D yellow fever vaccine.

The rearrangement uses TRBV6-1 and TRBJ2-7; 9 bases are a match to TRBD1. Germline values: CDR1 MNHNS, CDR2 SASEGT. The CDR3 loop spans 14 amino acids. V was clipped by 6 bases and J by 3 bases; unmatched bases: 6. CDR3 protein: CASSRGQGLYEQYF. Here the CDR3 DNA reads TGTGCCAGCAGCCGTGGACAGGGGCTCTACGAGCAGTACTTC.

The DNA of the CDR3 is TGTGCCAGCACCTGGGACCTAGGGGTTTTCTTT. As protein: CASTWDLGVFF. V and J are TRBV12-3 or TRBV12-4 and TRBJ1-1, with D possibly matching TRBD1 (5 bases). The CDR3 runs to 11 residues. V dropped 7 bases and J dropped 13 bases, with 16 bases sitting between them.

V usage is TRBV7-2 and J usage is TRBJ2-2, with TRBD2 as a possible D gene (5 bases). Germline loops: CDR1 SGHTA, CDR2 FQGNSA. V was clipped by 6 bases and J by 6 bases, with 11 bases between them. The CDR3 loop spans 13 amino acids. CDR3 DNA sequence: TGTGCCAGCAGAGCAGCGAGGGCCGGGGAGCTGTTTTTT. Protein: CASRAARAGELFF.

The V call is TRBV6-1, the J call TRBJ2-3; D might be TRBD1 or TRBD2, each matching 6 bases. This CDR3 is 16 amino acids long. Between the trimmed V and J ends, which lost 6 bases and 1 base, there was a span of 17 bases. Germline CDR1 MNHNS, CDR2 SASEGT. This CDR3 is CASRPSRGVGTDTQYF. CDR3 bases: TGTGCCAGCAGGCCGTCGAGGGGGGTTGGCACAGATACGCAGTATTTT.

This clonotype was observed a few times. The chain links TRBV7-2 to TRBJ2-6; D call uncertain. Trimming pared 3 bases from V and 1 base from J, leaving 13 bases between. CDR1 SGHTA and CDR2 FQGNSA come from the germline V gene. CDR3 length: 17 amino acids. The CDR3 DNA reads as TGTGCCAGCAGCTTTGGGGTCTATATGTCTGGGGCCAACGTCCTGACTTTC. This codes for CASSFGVYMSGANVLTF.

This sequence joins TRBV7-3 and TRBJ2-3; D may be TRBD1 or TRBD2 (5 bases each). Trimming removed 5 bases at V and 3 bases at J, with 15 bases between. The CDR3 loop spans 15 amino acids. Germline V lookup: CDR1 SGHTA, CDR2 FQGTGA. The CDR3 nucleotides are TGTGCCAGCAGCCAGAGAGGGGCCAATACAGATACGCAGTATTTT. Its protein is CASSQRGANTDTQYF.

V usage is TRBV5-6 and J usage is TRBJ2-1; no reliable D call. The V end was cut by 4 bases, the J end by 0 bases, with 11 bases between. The CDR3 has 15 amino acids. Germline V gives CDR1 SGHDT, CDR2 YYEEEE. The CDR3 DNA reads as TGTGCCAGCAGCATGGGCAGGTCCTCCTACAATGAGCAGTTCTTC. Amino acid sequence: CASSMGRSSYNEQFF.

The chain recombines TRBV4-3 with TRBJ2-1; TRBD2 is a possible D gene (6 bases). Germline V gene data show CDR1 as LGHNA and CDR2 as YSLEER. The CDR3 totals 17 residues. V lost 0 bases, J lost 3 bases, and 15 bases lay in between. CDR3 coding DNA: TGCGCCAGCAGCCAAGATATCGCTAGCGTTCACTACAATGAGCAGTTCTTC. Its protein is CASSQDIASVHYNEQFF.

This clonotype was counted between two and nine times. The genes are TRBV24-1 and TRBJ2-1; 8 bases align to TRBD2. V gave up 3 bases and J gave up 15 bases; unmatched junction bases: 12. Germline loops: CDR1 KGHDR, CDR2 SFDVKD. CDR3 length: 14 amino acids. CDR3 in amino acids: CATSDPGAIAGLFF. CDR3 DNA: TGTGCCACCAGTGATCCAGGGGCCATAGCGGGACTGTTCTTC.

This clonotype was recorded many times. The chain is built from TRBV3-1 and TRBJ2-1; 7 nucleotides agree with TRBD2. The germline CDR1 and CDR2 sequences are LGHDT and YNNKEL (reference sequence). The J segment lost 6 bases and the V segment lost 1 base, leaving 3 bases of the junction unmatched. The CDR3 contains 14 residues. The CDR3 loop reads CASSQGTRANEQFF. Here the CDR3 DNA reads TGTGCCAGCAGCCAAGGGACTAGAGCCAATGAGCAGTTCTTC.

The chain employs TRBV13 and TRBJ2-1; 7 nucleotides match TRBD2. This CDR3 comprises 15 residues. Germline V gene data show CDR1 as PRHDT and CDR2 as FYEKMQ (reference sequence). J gave up 2 bases and V 6 bases, and 7 bases lay outside the gene matches. The CDR3 is CASRTTSATYNEQFF. The CDR3 region has the DNA TGTGCCAGCAGAACAACTAGCGCTACCTACAATGAGCAGTTCTTC.

This clonotype was detected only a few times. This rearrangement joins TRBV5-1 to TRBJ2-3, with D possibly TRBD2 on 6 matching bases. From germline, CDR1 is SGHRS and CDR2 YFSETQ. Trimming pared 4 bases from V and 5 bases from J, leaving 11 bases between. CDR3 length: 13 residues. CDR3 residues: CASSIRERDTQYF. CDR3 DNA sequence: TGCGCCAGCAGCATCCGGGAGCGAGATACGCAGTATTTT.